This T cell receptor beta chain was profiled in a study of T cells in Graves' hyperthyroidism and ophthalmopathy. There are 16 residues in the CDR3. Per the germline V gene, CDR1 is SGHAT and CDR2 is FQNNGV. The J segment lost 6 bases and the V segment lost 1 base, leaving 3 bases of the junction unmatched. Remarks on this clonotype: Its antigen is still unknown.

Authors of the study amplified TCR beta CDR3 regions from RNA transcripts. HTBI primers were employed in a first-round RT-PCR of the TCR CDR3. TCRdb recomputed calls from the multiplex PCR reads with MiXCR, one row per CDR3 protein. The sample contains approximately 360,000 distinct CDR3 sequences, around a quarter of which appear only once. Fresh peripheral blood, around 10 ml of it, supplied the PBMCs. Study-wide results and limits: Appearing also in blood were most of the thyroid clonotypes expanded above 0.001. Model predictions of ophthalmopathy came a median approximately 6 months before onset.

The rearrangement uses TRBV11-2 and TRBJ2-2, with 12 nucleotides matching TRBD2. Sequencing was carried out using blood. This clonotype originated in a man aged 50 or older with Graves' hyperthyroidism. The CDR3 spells CASSLGPSGRAGELFF. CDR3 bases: TGTGCCAGCAGCTTAGGACCTAGCGGGAGGGCCGGGGAGCTGTTTTTT.